The T cell receptor beta chain under discussion was sequenced for a study of blood T cells in healthy people across ages. Broader study findings: Higher naive T cell percentage went strongly together with higher TCR beta diversity.

To note about this clonotype: Its antigen remains unidentified.

For the second PCR, which ran for roughly 6 to 12 cycles, a sample-barcoded 5' primer and a J-beta primer mix were used. From the 5' RACE reads, TCRdb called clonotypes with MiXCR, one entry per CDR3 protein. The table lists around 820,000 distinct CDR3 sequences, 20% to 25% of them singletons. The CDR3 spans 13 residues. Looked up from germline, CDR1 is LGHNA and CDR2 is YSLEER. V was clipped by 2 bases and J by 7 bases, with 9 bases between them. No fewer than 6 million PBMCs went into each sample. These data were also filed under a second study, of T cells of mothers and their children. This second report adds: Addition of sample barcodes and 2-4 random nucleotides occurred through the M1S primer of the second PCR. Related mother-child pairs showed slightly higher but non-significant overlap than unrelated pairs.

The sequenced sample was blood. This TCR came from a boy younger than 18 in good health. The chain uses TRBV4-3 and TRBJ2-1; the D is unclear. The CDR3 coding sequence is TGCGCCAGCAGCCAAAACTCTAGGAATGAGCAGTTCTTC. Its protein is CASSQNSRNEQFF.